These 7 T cell receptor beta chains share one sample of origin, sequenced in a study of blood T cell repertoires in COVID-19. Sequenced by immunoSEQ multiplex PCR; TCRdb stores in-frame clones only, minus some. In the table there are 150,000 to 170,000 clones, around 78% of which are singletons. The sequencing input was peripheral blood. Receptors were obtained from an elderly man with acute or convalescent COVID-19.

The J gene is TRBJ2-2, the V gene TRBV7-6, with TRBD1 matching 8 bases. The CDR3 runs to 15 residues. J lost 6 bases, V lost 6 bases, and 9 bases had no gene match. Germline assignment: CDR1 SGHVS and CDR2 FNYEAQ. CDR3 sequence (DNA): TGTGCCAGCAGTTCTCAGGGGGCGCGGGCCGGGGAGCTGTTTTTT. Its protein is CASSSQGARAGELFF.

The J gene is TRBJ2-7, the V gene TRBV2; 11 nucleotides agree with TRBD1. The germline CDR1 and CDR2 sequences are SNHLY and FYNNEI. V gave up 5 bases and J gave up 3 bases; unmatched junction bases: 6. This CDR3 contains 15 residues. DNA of the CDR3: TGTGCCAGCAGTCGGACAGGGGGCGAGAACTACGAGCAGTACTTC. Translated: CASSRTGGENYEQYF.

The gene calls are TRBV2 and TRBJ1-2, with no clear D. The V and J ends lost 7 bases and 4 bases respectively, with 10 bases between them. CDR3 length: 12 amino acids. Germline V lookup: CDR1 SNHLY, CDR2 FYNNEI. CDR3 sequence reads: CASNPRGYGYTF. The CDR3 bases are TGTGCCAGCAATCCCCGAGGCTATGGCTACACCTTC.

The CDR3 spells CASNEQGTRSRPQHF. DNA for the CDR3: TGTGCCAGCAACGAACAGGGGACCAGGAGTCGGCCCCAGCATTTT. The genes are TRBV2 and TRBJ1-5, with TRBD1 matching over 7 bases. Per germline, CDR1 SNHLY and CDR2 FYNNEI. CDR3 length equals 15 residues. With 7 bases clipped from V and 9 bases from J, the junction kept 15 bases outside the gene matches.

The gene calls are TRBV30 and TRBJ1-1; D unclear. Germline V CDR1 and CDR2: GTSNPN, SVGIG (reference sequence). CDR3 length: 13 residues. Trimming took off 4 bases at V and 2 bases at J, with 11 bases between the two ends. The CDR3 region is CAWKIMANTEAFF. CDR3 nucleotides: TGTGCCTGGAAGATCATGGCCAACACTGAAGCTTTCTTT.

V is TRBV10-1 and J is TRBJ2-5; 7 bases are shared with TRBD2. The V segment lost 8 bases and the J segment 1 base; nucleotides outside the gene matches: 4. There are 13 residues in the CDR3. From germline, CDR1 is WNHNN and CDR2 SYGVQD (reference sequence). The CDR3 loop is CASAGTTQETQYF. CDR3 bases: TGCGCCAGCGCGGGGACTACCCAAGAGACCCAGTACTTC.

A few counts support this clone. The genes are TRBV2 and TRBJ2-3; D might be TRBD2 (7 bases). The CDR3 runs to 16 residues. The germline CDR1 and CDR2 sequences are SNHLY and FYNNEI. The V end lost 3 bases, the J end lost 2 bases, and 15 bases lay between the germline ends. The chain's CDR3 is CASSEFGGGSTDTQYF. Written as DNA, the CDR3 is TGTGCCAGCAGTGAGTTTGGCGGGGGCTCCACAGATACGCAGTATTTT.